The subject of this entry is one T cell receptor (beta chain). Its target is unknown. This CDR3 spans 17 amino acids. Trimming left V 0 bases short and J 0 bases short, with 12 bases between. The germline V gene encodes CDR1 LNHNV and CDR2 YYDKDF (reference sequence). The sample is drawn from a study of cytomegalovirus exposure and HLA in healthy donors. Study-level results: Previous analysis showed most TCR beta V segments were productive about 90% or about 30% of the time. Fewer N-insertions than the roughly 670-donor mean were reportedly shown by an Asian-associated ancestry cluster in a later analysis.

Use of 60 Vbeta and 13 Jbeta primers characterized the PCR. The protocol was immunoSEQ multiplex PCR, while the TCRdb copy is restricted to in-frame clones and leaves out a portion. The sample has over 40,000 clones, 60% to 70% seen once. Source material: PBMCs. The chain uses TRBV15 and TRBJ2-1; the D gene is possibly TRBD2 (6 bases). The clonotype was recovered from a man between 60 and 70 years old in good health and CMV-seropositive. DNA for the CDR3: TGTGCCACCAGCAGAGAAATCGGGGGAGGCTCCTACAATGAGCAGTTCTTC. It encodes CATSREIGGGSYNEQFF.